These T cell receptor beta chains were read from a single sample in a study of cytomegalovirus exposure and HLA in healthy donors. Some clones are missing from TCRdb's copy, which holds only in-frame ones; the method was immunoSEQ multiplex PCR. The sample yields 95,000 to 120,000 clones, roughly 70% seen once. Sequencing input: PBMCs. The source of these receptors is a young man in good health and CMV-seropositive. Each CDR3 is given without its conserved first and last residue.

>TRBV13
ASSVGTGLRGYT
>TRBV9
ASSGPEASAF
>TRBV13
ASSLRLGPDTQY
>TRBV18
ASSRRRGYQETQY
>TRBV20-1
SGGAQGKQY
>TRBV5-6
ASSLLSGGRETQY
>TRBV2
ASRDQQVNQETQY
>TRBV2
ASRRNQGGAF
>TRBV6-5
ASSYSRDSDTQY
>TRBV6-5
ASSYSSTGGNYGYT
>TRBV5-6
ASSTSLTAFNQPQH
>TRBV11-3
ASSLVGQSNTEAF
>TRBV5-6
ASSTVRAGTDTQY
>TRBV18
ASSPRTGNYGYT
>TRBV6-8
ASKGQGRPGYGYT
>TRBV2
ATGTGGQPQH
>TRBV7-3
ASGNGGGHGPDTQY
>TRBV18
ASSPGTGPSTGELF
>TRBV6-5
ASSAGQVYGYT
>TRBV5-1
ASSPGQGEGKQF
>TRBV6-1
ASSSGGYEQY
>TRBV5-6
ASSGGTGTNEKLF
>TRBV11-3
ASSLGMAGGDIQY
>TRBV5-1
ASSLTVGTNEKLF
>TRBV6-1
ASMGGAHTGELF
>TRBV5-6
ASSPDRGLTEAF
>TRBV5-5
ASSLLEDQETQY
>TRBV6-6
ASSRGGNQPQH
>TRBV30
AWRGQGWDYGYT
>TRBV21-1
ASIPGGGGYGNQPQH
>TRBV6-5
ASTTPWGGNTEAF
>TRBV29-1
SVDWRGTYGYT
>TRBV28
ASSFHSLGSGQETQY
>TRBV5-1
ASSRRAQSTDTQY
>TRBV4-2
ASSQDSTSGGNEQY
>TRBV4-1
ASSQDPAGGPYEQY
>TRBV6-4
ASSLDRGLYGYT
>TRBV28
ASSPQNQETQY
>TRBV7-6
ASSLGTRVTGELF
>TRBV12-5
ASGLGTGAYNEQF
>TRBV29-1
SVEAAGSNF
>TRBV27
ASSLSGGEQETQY
>TRBV19
ASSIDRSNRAGTEAF
>TRBV28
ASSLTQFPEAF
>TRBV4-2
ASSPGQPNTGELF
>TRBV28
ASSLSGVRTTRAKNIQY
>TRBV5-1
ASSLVGGEAETQY
>TRBV7-2
ASSIQGSQPEKLF
>TRBV5-4
ASSLVSSADEQY
>TRBV6-5
ASSRTGGNTIY
>TRBV10-3
AISDGLNSGNTIY
>TRBV9
ASSVLDSHDETQY
>TRBV18
ASSPTGETQY
>TRBV5-4
ASSLASGTGAYGYT
>TRBV7-2
ASSWRLAGSYEQY
>TRBV5-1
ASSLRRLSGGNTDTQY
>TRBV6-4
ASSEGPSGGGDTQY